The sequence of this T cell receptor beta chain was determined in a study of shared clonotypes between healthy human individuals. The input for sorted-subset replicate PCRs was approximately 210 ng DNA, tens of thousands of T cell genomes. Methods used by the authors: As immunoSEQ supplied junction-only sequences (without quality scores), filtering differed. Clones were sequenced by immunoSEQ multiplex PCR, and TCRdb holds only the in-frame ones, with some missing. V, J and clone size reflect that table, while D and trimming were determined from the DNA. The table has about 680,000 clones, around 73% seen once. On this clone: This sample also contains other DNA sequences that code for the same CDR3.

The CDR3 is made up of 14 amino acids. The V gene lost 0 bases and the J gene lost 4 bases, with 9 bases spanning the gap. The germline gives CDR1 MNHEY, CDR2 SVGAGI. Sample: memory CD4+ T cells sorted from blood. Subset of the sample: CD45RA-negative fraction. This clonotype originated in a woman aged 25 to 39 in good health. The chain combines TRBV6-5 with TRBJ2-5; a possible D gene is TRBD2 (6 bases). This CDR3 is CASSYSEGGETQYF. CDR3 sequence (DNA): TGTGCCAGCAGTTACTCGGAGGGAGGAGAGACCCAGTACTTC.